This TCR beta chain was recovered during a study of cytomegalovirus exposure and HLA in healthy donors. This CDR3 has 17 residues. The trim removed 4 bases at V and 0 bases at J, leaving 3 bases unmatched. Germline CDR1 is ENHRY and CDR2 is SYGVKD. In regard to this clone: The sample holds other DNA sequences that translate to the same CDR3.

The PCR contained 60 Vbeta and 13 Jbeta primers. Clones were read by immunoSEQ multiplex PCR, and TCRdb kept only the in-frame ones, dropping some. The sample includes fewer than 150,000 clones, approximately 80% seen only once; the top ten take 1%. The receptor comes from a man in his forties in good health and CMV-seronegative. The rearrangement links TRBV10-3 to TRBJ2-3, with TRBD2 matching over 14 bases. The sequencing input was PBMCs. In nucleotides, the CDR3 is TGTGCCATCAGTGCGGGGACTAGCGGGGGTAGCACAGATACGCAGTATTTT. Residues: CAISAGTSGGSTDTQYF.